The present entry profiles one T cell receptor (beta chain) with its context. Its antigen is not identified. The method was immunoSEQ multiplex PCR; TCRdb's version includes in-frame clones alone and lacks a portion of them. The sample contains about 19,000 clones, roughly 71% of which appear only once. Trimming removed 4 bases from V and 0 bases from J, with 13 bases in between. Germline loops: CDR1 SGHNT, CDR2 YYREEE (reference sequence). This CDR3 has 15 amino acids. This sample was taken from a study of OX40 agonist ivuxolimab in advanced cancers. About the research overall: Ivuxolimab, an antibody acting as an agonist of OX40 (CD134), was used to treat patients. It was permissible to have had prior anti-PD-1, anti-PD-L1 or anti-CTLA-4 therapy, and approximately 38% had some. Study-wide findings and caveats: With doses of 0.1 to 3.0 mg/kg, CD4+ and CD8+ blood T cells had undergone clonal expansion by week 6.

This sequence was found in an adult with an advanced solid tumor such as melanoma, head and neck, liver or kidney cancer. The material was CD4+ or CD8+ T cells sorted from blood, obtained in a trial of the OX40 agonist ivuxolimab. The rearrangement links TRBV5-4 to TRBJ1-1; D unresolved. CDR3 protein: CASSPDSTVNTEAFF. CDR3 bases: TGTGCCAGCAGCCCTGACTCGACTGTGAACACTGAAGCTTTCTTT.